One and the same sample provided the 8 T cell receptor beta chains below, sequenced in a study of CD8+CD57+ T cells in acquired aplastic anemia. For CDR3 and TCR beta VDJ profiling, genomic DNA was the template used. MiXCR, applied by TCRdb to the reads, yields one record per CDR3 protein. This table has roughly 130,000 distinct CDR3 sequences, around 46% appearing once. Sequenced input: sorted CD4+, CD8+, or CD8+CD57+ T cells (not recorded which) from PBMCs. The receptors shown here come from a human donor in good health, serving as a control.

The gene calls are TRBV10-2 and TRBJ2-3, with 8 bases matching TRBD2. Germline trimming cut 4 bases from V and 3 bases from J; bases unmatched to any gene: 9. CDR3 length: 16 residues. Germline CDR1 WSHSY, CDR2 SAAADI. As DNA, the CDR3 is TGCGCCAGCAGTGCAAAAAACGGGGGGGTTACAGATACGCAGTATTTT. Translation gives CASSAKNGGVTDTQYF.

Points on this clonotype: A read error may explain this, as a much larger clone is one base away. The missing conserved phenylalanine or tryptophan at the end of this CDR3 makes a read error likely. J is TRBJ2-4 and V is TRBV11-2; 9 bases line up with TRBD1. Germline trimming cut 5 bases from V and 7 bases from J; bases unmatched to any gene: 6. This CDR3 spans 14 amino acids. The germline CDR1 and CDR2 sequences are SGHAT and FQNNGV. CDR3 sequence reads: CASSPDRGGNIQYL. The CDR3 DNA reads TGTGCCAGCAGCCCGGACAGGGGAGGGAACATTCAGTACCTC.

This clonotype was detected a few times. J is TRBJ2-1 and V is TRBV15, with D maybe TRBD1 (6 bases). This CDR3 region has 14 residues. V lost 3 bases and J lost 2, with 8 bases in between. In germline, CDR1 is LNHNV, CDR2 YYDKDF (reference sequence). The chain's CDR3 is CATSRPGAYNEQFF. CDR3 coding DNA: TGTGCCACCAGCAGGCCAGGGGCCTACAATGAGCAGTTCTTC.

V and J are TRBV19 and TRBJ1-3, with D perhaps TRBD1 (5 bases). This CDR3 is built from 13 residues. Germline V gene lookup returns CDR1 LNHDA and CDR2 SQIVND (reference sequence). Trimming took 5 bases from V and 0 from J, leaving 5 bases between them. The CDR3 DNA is TGTGCCAGTAGTGGGGGCTCTGGAAACACCATATATTTT. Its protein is CASSGGSGNTIYF.

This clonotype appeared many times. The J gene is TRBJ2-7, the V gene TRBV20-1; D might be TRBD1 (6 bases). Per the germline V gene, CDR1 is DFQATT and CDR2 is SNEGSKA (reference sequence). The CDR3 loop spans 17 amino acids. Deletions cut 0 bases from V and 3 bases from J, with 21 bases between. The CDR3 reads CSARDPFGRTENYEQYF. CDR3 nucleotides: TGCAGTGCTAGAGATCCTTTTGGAAGGACAGAGAACTACGAGCAGTACTTC.

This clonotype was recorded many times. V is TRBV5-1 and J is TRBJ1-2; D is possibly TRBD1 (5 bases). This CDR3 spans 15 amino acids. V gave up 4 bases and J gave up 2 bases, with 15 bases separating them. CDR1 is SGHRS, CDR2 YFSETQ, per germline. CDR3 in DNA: TGCGCCAGCAGCCCCCCGGGGACCGTAAACTATGGCTACACCTTC. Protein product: CASSPPGTVNYGYTF.

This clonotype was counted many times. CDR3 protein: CASSPRTGSASPLHF. The CDR3 coding sequence is TGTGCCAGCAGCCCCCGGACAGGGTCAGCCTCACCCCTCCACTTT. The chain is built from TRBV7-8 and TRBJ1-6, with TRBD1 matching 8 bases. V lost 5 bases, J lost 10 bases, and 10 bases stayed unmatched. The CDR3 is made up of 15 amino acids. From germline, CDR1 is SGHVS and CDR2 FQNEAQ.

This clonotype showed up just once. The CDR3 DNA follows: TGTGCCAGTAGGGACAGGCAAATTATCTACGAGCAGTACTTC. Its translation is CASRDRQIIYEQYF. The rearrangement links TRBV19 to TRBJ2-7; 7 positions agree with TRBD1. Germline V CDR1 and CDR2: LNHDA, SQIVND (reference sequence). With V trimmed by 6 bases and J by 3 bases, 8 bases remained unmatched. There are 14 residues in the CDR3. The variable domain in full, with the rest retrieved from reference TRBV19 and TRBJ2-7, is DGGITQSPKYLFRKEGQNVTLSCEQNLNHDAMYWYRQDPGQGLRLIYYSQIVNDFQKGDIAEGYSVSREKKESFPLTVTSAQKNPTAFYLCASRDRQIIYEQYFGPGTRLTVT.